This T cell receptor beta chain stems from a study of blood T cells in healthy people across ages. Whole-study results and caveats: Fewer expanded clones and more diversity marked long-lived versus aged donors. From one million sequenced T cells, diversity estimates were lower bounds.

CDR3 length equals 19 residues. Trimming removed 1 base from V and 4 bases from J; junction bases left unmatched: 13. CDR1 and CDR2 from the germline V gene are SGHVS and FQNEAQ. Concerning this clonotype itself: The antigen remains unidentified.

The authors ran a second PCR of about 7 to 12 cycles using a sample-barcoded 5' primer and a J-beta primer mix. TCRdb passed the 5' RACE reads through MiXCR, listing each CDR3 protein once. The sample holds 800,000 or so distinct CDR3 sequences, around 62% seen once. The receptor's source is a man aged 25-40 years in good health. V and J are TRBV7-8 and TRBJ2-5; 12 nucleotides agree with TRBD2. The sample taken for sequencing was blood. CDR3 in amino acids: CASSLEASGGAYSIETQYF. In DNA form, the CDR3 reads TGTGCCAGCAGCTTAGAGGCTAGCGGGGGGGCTTACTCTATAGAGACCCAGTACTTC.